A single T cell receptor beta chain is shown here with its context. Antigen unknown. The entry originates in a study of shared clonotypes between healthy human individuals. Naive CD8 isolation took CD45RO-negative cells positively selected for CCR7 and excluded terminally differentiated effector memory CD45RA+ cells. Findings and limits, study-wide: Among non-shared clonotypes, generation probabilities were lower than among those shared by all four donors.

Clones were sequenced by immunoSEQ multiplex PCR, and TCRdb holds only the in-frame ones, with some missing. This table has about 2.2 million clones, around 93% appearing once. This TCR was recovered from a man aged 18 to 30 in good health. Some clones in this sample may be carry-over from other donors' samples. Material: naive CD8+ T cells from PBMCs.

As DNA, the CDR3 is TGTGCCAGCAGGCGGGCGGACTCCTACGAGCAGTACTTC. This sequence encodes CASRRADSYEQYF. The chain recombines TRBV14 with TRBJ2-7; tentative D call: TRBD2 (5 bases). V was shortened by 6 bases and J by 0 bases, with 9 bases between the two germline ends. Germline assignment: CDR1 SGHDN and CDR2 FVKESK. CDR3 size: 13 residues.